This T cell receptor (beta chain) was obtained from a study of cytomegalovirus exposure and HLA in healthy donors. About the study: From donors who were HLA-typed, an early data release held about 89 million unique TCRs. Study results and caveats: HLA alleles showed associations with roughly 17,000 TCR beta sequences in a later analysis, at a 0.05 false discovery rate.

V was shortened by 0 bases and J by 2 bases, with 5 bases between the two germline ends. From germline, CDR1 is SGHRS and CDR2 YFSETQ. This CDR3 has 13 residues. Of note for this clone: Its specificity is not known.

PCR was performed using 60 Vbeta and 13 Jbeta primers. Per the original data handling: Later, an analysis found 75 million to 100 million unique TCR beta chains, and 8.5 million to 14 million of these were shared. Produced via immunoSEQ multiplex PCR; TCRdb's table is partial and in-frame only. V, J and clone size reflect that table, while D and trimming were determined from the DNA. This table has tens of thousands of clones, over 9% appearing once. The source of this sequence is a man aged 60-69 years in good health and CMV-seropositive. The chain couples TRBV5-1 to TRBJ1-1; D unclear. The source material was PBMCs. The CDR3, as DNA: TGCGCCAGCAGCTTGGGCAGAAACACTGAAGCTTTCTTT. This codes for CASSLGRNTEAFF. The full variable domain, in which reference TRBV5-1 and TRBJ1-1 provide the parts outside the CDR3, is KAGVTQTPRYLIKTRGQQVTLSCSPISGHRSVSWYQQTPGQGLQFLFEYFSETQRNKGNFPGRFSGRQFSNSRSEMNVSTLELGDSALYLCASSLGRNTEAFFGQGTRLTVV.